This is a list of T cell receptor beta chains from one sample in a study of response to subunit inactivated influenza vaccine. Via MiXCR, TCRdb re-called the RT-PCR reads, giving one row per CDR3 protein. The table has hundreds of thousands of distinct CDR3 sequences, 12% to 15% seen once. The sequenced sample was PBMCs from blood, obtained approximately 15 days before vaccination. These receptors were collected from a man aged 50 or older who received an inactivated influenza vaccine. Each CDR3 is given with its conserved first and last residue. The D gene is left open where the match is weak. Rows give clone size only sometimes, using once, few, many, or a class for an expanded clone.

D gene: TRBD1; J gene: TRBJ1-1; V gene: TRBV11-2; CDR3 length: 21; clone size: .; CDR3 DNA: TGTGCCAGCAGCTTAGGCACCGGGACAGGGGGCGCCGATCGGTCCGACACTGAAGCTTTCTTT; CDR3 protein: CASSLGTGTGGADRSDTEAFF
D gene: TRBD1; J gene: TRBJ1-6; V gene: TRBV6-1; CDR3 length: 14; clone size: .; CDR3 DNA: TGTGCCAGCCGCCGGGACAGGGGTAATTCACCCCTCCACTTT; CDR3 protein: CASRRDRGNSPLHF
D gene: .; J gene: TRBJ2-7; V gene: TRBV7-6; CDR3 length: 14; clone size: .; CDR3 DNA: TGTGCCAGCAGCTTAAAGGGGGGCAGCTACGAGCAGTACTTC; CDR3 protein: CASSLKGGSYEQYF
D gene: TRBD2; J gene: TRBJ2-2; V gene: TRBV5-1; CDR3 length: 18; clone size: few; CDR3 DNA: TGCGCCAGCAGCTGGGTAACCACCACTAGCGGGGGCACCGGGGAGCTGTTTTTT; CDR3 protein: CASSWVTTTSGGTGELFF
D gene: TRBD2; J gene: TRBJ2-7; V gene: TRBV5-1; CDR3 length: 19; clone size: .; CDR3 DNA: TGCGCCAGCAGCTCAGCCCCCGGACTAGCGGGGGGGAGCTCCTACGAGCAGTACTTC; CDR3 protein: CASSSAPGLAGGSSYEQYF
D gene: .; J gene: TRBJ2-3; V gene: TRBV9; CDR3 length: 15; clone size: once; CDR3 DNA: TGTGCCAGCAGCGTATCCCCTAGCTACACAGATACGCAGTATTTT; CDR3 protein: CASSVSPSYTDTQYF
D gene: TRBD2; J gene: TRBJ2-3; V gene: TRBV28; CDR3 length: 13; clone size: few; CDR3 DNA: TGTGCCAGCAGGACTAGCGACACAGATACGCAGTATTTT; CDR3 protein: CASRTSDTDTQYF
D gene: TRBD2; J gene: TRBJ2-3; V gene: TRBV10-3; CDR3 length: 15; clone size: many; CDR3 DNA: TGTGCCATCAGGGAGAGCGGGAGTATCACAGATACGCAGTATTTT; CDR3 protein: CAIRESGSITDTQYF
D gene: TRBD2; J gene: TRBJ2-7; V gene: TRBV20-1; CDR3 length: 16; clone size: .; CDR3 DNA: TGCAGTGCTATCGAGATAGCGGGAGGGCCTATCTACGAGCAGTACTTC; CDR3 protein: CSAIEIAGGPIYEQYF
D gene: .; J gene: TRBJ2-3; V gene: TRBV3-1; CDR3 length: 15; clone size: few; CDR3 DNA: TGTGCCAGCAGCCAAATGGCAGGGGTTACAGATACGCAGTATTTT; CDR3 protein: CASSQMAGVTDTQYF